The table lists the clone carrying this T cell receptor (beta chain) with many counts. Time point specified: newly diagnosed GD, antithyroid drugs for less than 3 months. Researchers made the TCR library from RNA that was extracted from PBMCs. A blood draw put approximately 9 milliliters of peripheral blood into EDTA tubes. V lost 8 bases, J lost 7 bases, and 14 bases lay in between. Germline loops: CDR1 LGHDT, CDR2 YNNKEL (reference sequence). The length of the CDR3 is 12 residues. According to the study, TCR beta libraries were built with iRepertoire HTBI primers and CDR3-region Arm-PCR. TCRdb re-called the multiplex PCR reads through MiXCR, storing one row per CDR3 protein. The sample lists roughly 560,000 distinct CDR3 sequences; around 16% were seen once. These data come from a study of regulatory T cells in long-lasting Graves disease. These records were also assigned to another study, of T cells in Graves' hyperthyroidism and ophthalmopathy. According to that study: Orbital computed tomography, thyroid ultrasound, serum thyroxine and TRAb, and clinical symptoms together informed the diagnoses.

The source material was peripheral blood mononuclear cells (PBMCs), sampled at new diagnosis, from a patient treated with antithyroid drugs. This TCR was recovered from a woman aged 35 to 60 with Graves disease. The gene calls are TRBV3-1 and TRBJ2-5, with TRBD2 as a possible D gene (5 bases). CDR3 residues: CASCRGAGTQYF. For the CDR3, the DNA is TGTGCCAGCTGCCGGGGAGCAGGGACCCAGTACTTC.